This T cell receptor beta chain was identified during a study of T cells after yellow fever vaccination. Notes on the study in general: Most primary-vaccination clones reappeared after the booster (96% CD4, approximately 88% CD8).

J was trimmed by 4 bases and V by 5 bases; bases with no gene match: 11. CDR3 length: 17 residues. Germline V lookup: CDR1 SEHNR, CDR2 FQNEAQ (reference sequence). TCRdb re-derived calls from the 5' RACE reads in MiXCR, one entry per CDR3 protein. The sample lists around 70,000 distinct CDR3 sequences, about 6.6% seen once, with 30% to 40% in the top ten. Note on this clonotype: The antigen is undetermined.

The sample was CD8+ T cells sorted from PBMCs, taken 5 days after the first yellow fever vaccination. This rearrangement joins TRBV7-9 to TRBJ2-5, with 12 nucleotides matching TRBD2. This TCR was sampled from a man younger than 35 who received the YFV17D yellow fever vaccine. CDR3 amino acids: CASSLYETSGGRETQYF. CDR3 DNA: TGTGCCAGCAGCCTCTACGAGACTAGCGGGGGCAGAGAGACCCAGTACTTC. The variable domain in full, with the rest retrieved from reference TRBV7-9 and TRBJ2-5, is DTGVSQNPRHKITKRGQNVTFRCDPISEHNRLYWYRQTLGQGPEFLTYFQNEAQLEKSRLLSDRFSAERPKGSFSTLEIQRTEQGDSAMYLCASSLYETSGGRETQYFGPGTRLLVL.